The rows below give T cell receptor beta chains drawn from one sample of a study of radiation and T cells in renal cell carcinoma. Produced via immunoSEQ multiplex PCR; TCRdb's table is partial and in-frame only. The sample shows roughly 160,000 clones, around 89% of them seen only once. The specimen comprised blood, sampled from a patient whose treatment included radiotherapy and nephrectomy. All receptors derive from a woman in her fifties or sixties with renal cell carcinoma. CDR3s include the opening cysteine and the closing phenylalanine or tryptophan. D genes are given only for firm matches. Size is omitted from some rows. Given values are once, few, many or a class for expanded clones.

D: -
V: TRBV5-6
size: few
J: TRBJ2-1
DNA: TGTGCCAGCAGCCGGCTTGATGACCTCGCCTACAATGAGCAGTTCTTC
CDR3: CASSRLDDLAYNEQFF

D: -
V: TRBV5-6
size: -
J: TRBJ1-5
DNA: TGTGCCAGCAGCTTGGGGGGGATTGGCTCTAATCAGCCCCAGCATTTT
CDR3: CASSLGGIGSNQPQHF

D: TRBD1
V: TRBV10-1
size: -
J: TRBJ2-1
DNA: TGCGCCAGCAGTCTCCCGGGACAGAAGCAGTTCTTC
CDR3: CASSLPGQKQFF

D: -
V: TRBV14
size: once
J: TRBJ1-2
DNA: TGTGCCAGCAGCCAAGATCTTTACGGGGGGATCTTCGGCTACACCTTC
CDR3: CASSQDLYGGIFGYTF

D: TRBD2
V: TRBV7-2
size: -
J: TRBJ2-3
DNA: TGTGCCAGCAGCTTTGGACTAGCGAGCACAGATACGCAGTATTTT
CDR3: CASSFGLASTDTQYF

D: -
V: TRBV18
size: -
J: TRBJ1-1
DNA: TGTGCCAGCTCGCTCACAGATAACACTGAAGCTTTCTTT
CDR3: CASSLTDNTEAFF

D: -
V: TRBV5-1
size: once
J: TRBJ1-1
DNA: TGCGCCAGCAGCTCTACTTCTGGGGGCCGGAACACTGAAGCTTTCTTT
CDR3: CASSSTSGGRNTEAFF

D: TRBD2
V: TRBV19
size: -
J: TRBJ2-5
DNA: TGTGCCAGTAGTACAACTAGCGGGGGAGGAGAGACCCAGTACTTC
CDR3: CASSTTSGGGETQYF

D: TRBD2
V: TRBV19
size: -
J: TRBJ2-3
DNA: TGTGCCAGTAGTATGTGGCGGGGAGGGAGTACTGGCACAGATACGCAGTATTTT
CDR3: CASSMWRGGSTGTDTQYF

D: -
V: TRBV14
size: -
J: TRBJ1-2
DNA: TGTGCCAGCAGCCAAACCGGACGCAACTATGGCTACACCTTC
CDR3: CASSQTGRNYGYTF

D: -
V: TRBV6-5
size: few
J: TRBJ2-7
DNA: TGTGCCAGCAGTTACCGGTGGGGAAACGAGCAGTACTTC
CDR3: CASSYRWGNEQYF

D: TRBD1
V: TRBV29-1
size: -
J: TRBJ1-4
DNA: TGCAGCGTTTCCGAGGGGGCGACTAATGAAAAACTGTTTTTT
CDR3: CSVSEGATNEKLFF

D: -
V: TRBV30
size: -
J: TRBJ1-2
DNA: TGTGCCTGGAGTGTACGGGAAGGGATACGTCTTTGGTATGGCTACACCTTC
CDR3: CAWSVREGIRLWYGYTF

D: TRBD1
V: TRBV5-1
size: -
J: TRBJ2-1
DNA: TGCGCCAGCAGCTTTCGGACAGGGATCTACAATGAGCAGTTCTTC
CDR3: CASSFRTGIYNEQFF

D: -
V: TRBV11-2
size: -
J: TRBJ2-3
DNA: TGTGCCAGCAGCTTGTTCGGGGCTCCAGATACGCAGTATTTT
CDR3: CASSLFGAPDTQYF

D: -
V: TRBV5-8
size: -
J: TRBJ2-7
DNA: TGTGCCAGCAGCTTCCGGCAGCTGAGCTCCTACGAGCAGTACTTC
CDR3: CASSFRQLSSYEQYF

D: TRBD1
V: TRBV7-2
size: -
J: TRBJ2-1
DNA: TGTGCCAGCAGCTCGTTAGGGACAGTACTAGGGAATGAGCAGTTCTTC
CDR3: CASSSLGTVLGNEQFF

D: TRBD2
V: TRBV4-3
size: -
J: TRBJ2-2
DNA: TGCGCCAGCAGCCCTCGGACTAGCGGCACCGGGGAGCTGTTTTTT
CDR3: CASSPRTSGTGELFF

D: -
V: TRBV5-4
size: few
J: TRBJ2-2
DNA: TGTGCCAGCAGCTTGGCACTAGCTGGCGGGGAGCTGTTTTTT
CDR3: CASSLALAGGELFF

D: TRBD2
V: TRBV29-1
size: once
J: TRBJ2-1
DNA: TGCAGCGCAGATAGCGGGGGGGCCTACAATGAGCAGTTCTTC
CDR3: CSADSGGAYNEQFF

D: -
V: TRBV6-1
size: -
J: TRBJ1-6
DNA: TGTGCCAGCAGTCTCAGGGATAATTCACCCCTCCACTTT
CDR3: CASSLRDNSPLHF

D: TRBD1
V: TRBV27
size: -
J: TRBJ1-1
DNA: TGTGCCAGCAGTCCATCATGGACAGGGCTCGAAGCTTTCTTT
CDR3: CASSPSWTGLEAFF

D: -
V: TRBV6-1
size: -
J: TRBJ1-5
DNA: TGTGCCAGCAGTGTAGAGGGTTGGGAGGTGCCCCAGCATTTT
CDR3: CASSVEGWEVPQHF

D: -
V: TRBV6-5
size: -
J: TRBJ1-2
DNA: TGTGCCAGCACCCCCAGTTATGGCTACACCTTC
CDR3: CASTPSYGYTF

D: TRBD1
V: TRBV4-1
size: -
J: TRBJ1-3
DNA: TGCGCCAGCAGCCAACGACAGGGGAGCTCTGGAAACACCATATATTTT
CDR3: CASSQRQGSSGNTIYF

D: -
V: TRBV6-5
size: -
J: TRBJ1-2
DNA: TGTGCCAGCAGCGATGGACAGAGCGGATACTATGGCTACACCTTC
CDR3: CASSDGQSGYYGYTF

D: TRBD1
V: TRBV19
size: -
J: TRBJ1-1
DNA: TGTGCCAGTAGTATTCAGGACAGGGAAGCTTTCTTT
CDR3: CASSIQDREAFF

D: -
V: TRBV7-9
size: few
J: TRBJ2-5
DNA: TGTGCCAGCAGTCGTAGGGAGACCCAGTACTTC
CDR3: CASSRRETQYF

D: -
V: TRBV19
size: -
J: TRBJ2-3
DNA: TGTGCCAGTACCCCCTTGGAAGCCACAGATACGCAGTATTTT
CDR3: CASTPLEATDTQYF

D: -
V: TRBV19
size: -
J: TRBJ1-2
DNA: TGTGCCAGTAGTATCCAGGGTACCCCTTATGGCTACACCTTC
CDR3: CASSIQGTPYGYTF

D: -
V: TRBV30
size: -
J: TRBJ1-2
DNA: TGTGCCTTCAACCGGGTGGGGAGTATCTATGGCTACACCTTC
CDR3: CAFNRVGSIYGYTF

D: TRBD1
V: TRBV30
size: -
J: TRBJ2-7
DNA: TGTGCCAGCCACAGGGGGAACTACGAGCAGTACTTC
CDR3: CASHRGNYEQYF

D: -
V: TRBV7-9
size: -
J: TRBJ1-1
DNA: TGTGCCAGCAGCTTAGCGGGGGGACGGAACACTGAAGCTTTCTTT
CDR3: CASSLAGGRNTEAFF